This T cell receptor (beta chain) was obtained from a study of cytomegalovirus exposure and HLA in healthy donors. Amplification used 60 Vbeta primers and 13 Jbeta primers. TCRdb's table, derived via immunoSEQ multiplex PCR, lists solely in-frame clones and lacks some. The sample has about 96,000 clones; 65% to 80% are singletons. Study results and caveats: Researchers reported that a few CMV-associated chains were confirmed in vitro as CMV antigen-specific. Donors belonging to an Asian-associated ancestry cluster reportedly showed fewer N-insertions in productive TCRs than the approximately 680-donor mean, according to what a later analysis found. Among TCR beta chains, those listed as cytomegalovirus-associated numbered some 170.

A note on this clone: Its antigen is unidentified.

The receptor's source is a female donor in good health and CMV-seropositive. Sequenced sample: PBMCs.

CDR3 nucleotide sequence: TGCGCCAGCAGCCGATGGACAGTGCGAGAGACCCAGTACTTC. Its translation: CASSRWTVRETQYF. The V gene is TRBV5-1, the J gene TRBJ2-5; D possibly corresponds to TRBD1 (6 bases). The CDR3 runs to 14 residues. Germline V lookup: CDR1 SGHRS, CDR2 YFSETQ. With 4 bases removed from V and 4 bases from J, the gap between germline ends came to 14 bases.